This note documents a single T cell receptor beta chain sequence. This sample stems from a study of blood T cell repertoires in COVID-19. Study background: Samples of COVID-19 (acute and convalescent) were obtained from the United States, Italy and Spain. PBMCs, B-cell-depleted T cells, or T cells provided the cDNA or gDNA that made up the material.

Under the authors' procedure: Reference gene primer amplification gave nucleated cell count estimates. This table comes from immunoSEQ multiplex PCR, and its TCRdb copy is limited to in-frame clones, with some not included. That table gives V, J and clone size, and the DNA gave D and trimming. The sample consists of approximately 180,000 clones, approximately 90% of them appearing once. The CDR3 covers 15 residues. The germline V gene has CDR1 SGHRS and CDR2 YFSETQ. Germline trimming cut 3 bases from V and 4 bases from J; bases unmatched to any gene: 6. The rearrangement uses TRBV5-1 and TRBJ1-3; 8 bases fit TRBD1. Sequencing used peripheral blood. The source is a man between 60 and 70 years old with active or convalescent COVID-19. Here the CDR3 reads CASSSTGASGNTIYF. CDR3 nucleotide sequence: TGCGCCAGCAGCTCGACAGGGGCTTCAGGAAACACCATATATTTT.